This T cell receptor (beta chain) comes out of a study of T cell repertoires in cytomegalovirus infection. Turning to the study itself: Public TCR beta signature analysis indicated the presence of both CMV infection and matching HLA type. The study's findings and limits: Public TCR beta family frequency separated CMV-and-HLA carriers, including in an independent cohort. The study found HLA-C-restricted CMV-specific TCR beta clonotypes dominating the ex vivo response.

Worth noting for this clonotype: No antigen is known for it.

MiXCR was run by TCRdb on the reads, yielding one entry per CDR3 protein. The sample records roughly 600,000 distinct CDR3 sequences, 24% being singletons. Sequenced sample: CD8+ T cells from PBMCs. This sequence originates from a human donor in good health (CMV status not recorded). Some clones in this sample may be carry-over from other donors' samples.

In DNA, the CDR3 is TGTGCCAGCAGTTTTTGGGGGCCAGATACGCAGTATTTT. Translation gives CASSFWGPDTQYF. The rearrangement links TRBV28 to TRBJ2-3; D might be TRBD1 (6 bases). This CDR3 is 13 amino acids long. Per the germline V gene, CDR1 is MDHEN and CDR2 is SYDVKM. V lost 3 bases to trimming and J lost 4 bases, with 8 bases between them.